This passage covers 13 T cell receptor beta chains from one sample sequenced in a study of T cell repertoires in cytomegalovirus infection. The antigens of these receptors remain unknown. TCRdb reprocessed the reads with MiXCR, giving one entry per CDR3 protein. In the table there are around 900,000 distinct CDR3 sequences, 30% to 40% of which are singletons. The sequencing used cultured CD8+ T cells from PBMCs, collected from culture after CMV antigen stimulation. The receptors here all came from a human donor in good health (CMV status not recorded). Some clones in this sample may be carry-over from other donors' samples.

V usage is TRBV6-6 and J usage is TRBJ2-2; D gene unclear. The CDR3 contains 14 residues. From germline, CDR1 is MNHNY and CDR2 SVGAGI (reference sequence). Trimming removed 8 bases at V and 5 bases at J, with 15 bases between. The CDR3 DNA is TGTGCCAGCTTTAGTGCCTATGGAACCGGGGAGCTGTTTTTT. Translating it yields CASFSAYGTGELFF.

There are a few counts of this clonotype. The CDR3 reads CASSYSMVGPTGQYYYGYTF. The CDR3 bases are TGTGCCAGCAGTTACTCGATGGTCGGCCCGACGGGACAGTACTACTATGGCTACACCTTC. V is TRBV6-5 and J is TRBJ1-2; 7 nucleotides align to TRBD1. The V gene's germline CDR1 is MNHEY and CDR2 SVGAGI. The CDR3 contains 20 residues. Germline trimming cut 0 bases from V and 3 bases from J; bases unmatched to any gene: 19.

The V call is TRBV6-1, the J call TRBJ2-3; possibly TRBD1 for D (6 bases). With 0 bases removed from V and 6 bases from J, the gap between germline ends came to 10 bases. CDR3 size: 14 residues. The V gene's germline CDR1 is MNHNS and CDR2 SASEGT. The CDR3 DNA sequence: TGTGCCAGCAGTGAAGCGCCTAGGGGGGATACGCAGTATTTT. This codes for CASSEAPRGDTQYF.

This clonotype was recorded at least ten times. The DNA of the CDR3 is TGTGCCAGCACCCCGGAAGCGGGAGTCTACGAGCAGTACGTC. Amino acid sequence: CASTPEAGVYEQYV. The V and J genes are TRBV7-2 and TRBJ2-7, with 8 bases fitting TRBD2. Germline V gives CDR1 SGHTA, CDR2 FQGNSA. The CDR3 has 14 residues. The junction had 8 bases not matched to a gene; V was cut back by 7 bases and J by 3 bases.

The rearrangement joins TRBV29-1 to TRBJ2-3; 8 bases fit TRBD2. With V trimmed by 7 bases and J by 0 bases, 6 bases remained unmatched. The CDR3 spans 14 residues. Germline CDR1 and CDR2: SQVTM and ANQGSEA. Here the CDR3 DNA reads TGCAGCGGCCGGGTAGCGGGGAGCACAGATACGCAGTATTTT. Encoded protein: CSGRVAGSTDTQYF.

This clonotype appeared a few times. Here the CDR3 DNA reads TGCGCCAGCAGCCCCCGGCGGGACTACGAGCAGTACTTC. It specifies CASSPRRDYEQYF. This chain joins TRBV4-3 and TRBJ2-7; possibly TRBD2 for D (6 bases). CDR3 length: 13 amino acids. Germline V gene data show CDR1 as LGHNA and CDR2 as YSLEER. Trimming cost V 4 bases and J 3 bases, with 10 bases left between them.

This clonotype was counted between two and nine times. The chain carries TRBV12-3 or TRBV12-4 and TRBJ2-3; D remains ambiguous. The length of the CDR3 is 15 residues. V was trimmed by 7 bases and J by 4 bases, leaving 18 bases between them. CDR3 region: CASTKLDGASDTQYF. Here the CDR3 DNA reads TGTGCCAGCACCAAGTTGGATGGAGCCTCAGATACGCAGTATTTT.

This clonotype was seen ten or more times. This chain connects TRBV7-9 to TRBJ2-3; perhaps TRBD2 as D (5 bases). V was pared by 4 bases and J by 0 bases, with 29 bases between. CDR1 is SEHNR and CDR2 is FQNEAQ in the germline V gene (reference sequence). There are 21 residues in the CDR3. The CDR3: CASSSISIVTATRGSTDTQYF. The CDR3 coding sequence is TGTGCCAGCAGCTCTATTAGTATAGTAACAGCTACACGGGGAAGCACAGATACGCAGTATTTT.

The CDR3 DNA follows: TGTGCCAGCAGCCCTCTTCAGTACGGGGGGGACCCGTTCTTC. It is translated as CASSPLQYGGDPFF. The chain uses TRBV5-6 and TRBJ2-1; 8 nucleotides align to TRBD2. V trimming: 4 bases; J trimming: 15 bases; junction bases outside the gene matches: 15. This CDR3 comprises 14 residues. The germline CDR1 and CDR2 sequences are SGHDT and YYEEEE. The entire variable domain, with the rest obtained from reference TRBV5-6 and TRBJ2-1, is as follows: DAGVTQSPTHLIKTRGQQVTLRCSPKSGHDTVSWYQQALGQGPQFIFQYYEEEERQRGNFPDRFSGHQFPNYSSELNVNALLLGDSALYLCASSPLQYGGDPFFGPGTRLTVL.

Ten or more counts support this clonotype. The J gene is TRBJ2-1, the V gene TRBV7-9; D unresolved. The CDR3 contains 12 residues. From germline, CDR1 is SEHNR and CDR2 FQNEAQ (reference sequence). V was cut by 2 bases and J by 9 bases, with 8 bases left in between. The CDR3 reads CASSLRSGEQFF. CDR3 nucleotides: TGTGCCAGCAGCTTACGGAGTGGTGAGCAGTTCTTC.

V is TRBV12-3 or TRBV12-4 and J is TRBJ2-3, with 10 nucleotides matching TRBD1. The CDR3 covers 15 residues. The V and J ends lost 6 bases and 3 bases, in that order; junction bases with no gene match: 6. CDR3 sequence: CASRPGTGVTDTQYF. Here the CDR3 DNA reads TGTGCCAGCAGACCCGGGACAGGGGTTACAGATACGCAGTATTTT.

In its sample, this clonotype was seen a few times. V usage is TRBV6-1 and J usage is TRBJ1-1, with D possibly being TRBD1 (5 bases). There are 17 residues in the CDR3. V was shortened by 2 bases and J by 5 bases, with 21 bases between the two germline ends. CDR1 is MNHNS and CDR2 is SASEGT in the germline V gene. CDR3 residues: CASSESGVGVVGTEAFF. As DNA, the CDR3 is TGTGCCAGCAGTGAATCGGGTGTGGGGGTCGTGGGGACTGAAGCTTTCTTT.

The CDR3 DNA is TGTGCCATCAGTAACCCCGGGACAGGGGCCTACAATGAGCAGTTCTTC. Its translation is CAISNPGTGAYNEQFF. This rearrangement joins TRBV10-3 to TRBJ2-1; the match to TRBD1 covers 10 bases. Germline V gene data show CDR1 as ENHRY and CDR2 as SYGVKD. Trimming at V came to 5 bases and at J to 2 bases, leaving 6 bases not matched to a gene. The CDR3 totals 16 residues.